The 28 T cell receptor beta chains below come from one sample, sequenced in a study of post-analysis software for immune sequencing data. The library was made from cDNA and included unique molecular identifiers. A single record per CDR3 protein comes from TCRdb applying MiXCR to the PCR reads. The sample has hundreds of thousands of distinct CDR3 sequences; around 40% are singletons. Overall study results and limits: Patients showed TRBV5-6, TRBV5-1 and TRBV20-1 among a few TRBV segments more frequent than in controls.

No cognate antigen is known for these TCRs. The sample was blood. The source of these receptors is a girl aged 5-17 years with multiple sclerosis.

This clonotype has a handful of counts. The chain has TRBV7-3 and TRBJ2-7, with D possibly TRBD2 on 6 matching bases. Germline V gene lookup returns CDR1 SGHTA and CDR2 FQGTGA. The CDR3 has 13 amino acids. The germline V and J ends were trimmed by 0 bases and 5 bases, with 8 bases remaining between them. CDR3 sequence reads: CASSLTWGDEQYF. The CDR3 DNA reads as TGTGCCAGCAGCTTAACGTGGGGGGACGAGCAGTACTTC.

V gene TRBV29-1 combines with J gene TRBJ2-7, with D hard to call. The CDR3 covers 13 residues. V was shortened by 8 bases and J by 0 bases, with 14 bases between the two germline ends. Germline values: CDR1 SQVTM, CDR2 ANQGSEA. CDR3 nucleotides: TGCAGCACAAGGACGGCTATCTCCTACGAGCAGTACTTC. It is translated as CSTRTAISYEQYF.

CDR3 in amino acids: CASSLERTDNEQFF. The CDR3 nucleotides are TGTGCCAGCAGCTTAGAGCGAACAGACAATGAGCAGTTCTTC. The rearrangement uses TRBV11-2 and TRBJ2-1; D is unclear. This CDR3 spans 14 amino acids. Looked up from germline, CDR1 is SGHAT and CDR2 is FQNNGV. The germline V and J ends were trimmed by 0 bases and 5 bases, with 8 bases remaining between them.

The chain joins TRBV12-3 or TRBV12-4 to TRBJ1-6; D gene uncertain. V was trimmed by 2 bases and J by 0 bases, leaving 5 bases between them. This CDR3 contains 15 residues. CDR3 residues: CASSLRGSYNSPLHF. In DNA form, the CDR3 reads TGTGCCAGCAGTTTACGAGGCTCCTATAATTCACCCCTCCACTTT.

The chain uses TRBV11-1 and TRBJ2-7, with 10 positions matching TRBD2. The CDR3 consists of 15 residues. The germline CDR1 and CDR2 sequences are SGHAT and FQDESV (reference sequence). Losses at the gene ends were 3 bases for V and 0 bases for J; bases not matched to a gene: 2. CDR3 sequence (DNA): TGTGCCAGCAGCTTTGGACTAGCGGACTCCTACGAGCAGTACTTC. This codes for CASSFGLADSYEQYF.

This sequence joins TRBV27 and TRBJ1-5; tentative D call: TRBD1 (5 bases). Trimming took off 3 bases at V and 5 bases at J, with 14 bases between the two ends. Germline-derived CDR1 and CDR2 are MNHEY and SMNVEV (reference sequence). There are 15 residues in the CDR3. The CDR3 loop is CASSLAGERHQPQHF. In DNA, the CDR3 is TGTGCCAGCAGTTTGGCGGGGGAAAGGCATCAGCCCCAGCATTTT.

The chain combines TRBV5-1 with TRBJ1-2; D gene ambiguous. Germline-derived CDR1 and CDR2 are SGHRS and YFSETQ. This CDR3 comprises 12 residues. V shed 5 bases and J shed 4 bases, with 9 bases lying between them. This CDR3 is CASSAGSYGYTF. Here the CDR3 DNA reads TGCGCCAGCAGTGCGGGGAGCTATGGCTACACCTTC. Together with reference TRBV5-1 and TRBJ1-2, the CDR3 gives the full variable domain: KAGVTQTPRYLIKTRGQQVTLSCSPISGHRSVSWYQQTPGQGLQFLFEYFSETQRNKGNFPGRFSGRQFSNSRSEMNVSTLELGDSALYLCASSAGSYGYTFGSGTRLTVV.

V and J are TRBV20-1 and TRBJ2-7; D perhaps matches TRBD1 (6 bases). Per the germline V gene, CDR1 is DFQATT and CDR2 is SNEGSKA (reference sequence). The CDR3 has 16 residues. The V and J ends lost 1 base and 0 bases respectively, with 16 bases between them. Written as DNA, the CDR3 is TGCAGTGCTAGAGGGATGGGGGCGGGTTACTCCTACGAGCAGTACTTC. Its translation: CSARGMGAGYSYEQYF.

In this sample, this clonotype turned up a few times. The chain uses TRBV3-1 and TRBJ2-3; 7 nucleotides align to TRBD1. This CDR3 is built from 11 residues. Losses at the gene ends were 6 bases for V and 10 bases for J; bases not matched to a gene: 4. The germline V gene encodes CDR1 LGHDT and CDR2 YNNKEL (reference sequence). This CDR3 is CASRRGQAQYF. The DNA for the CDR3 is TGTGCCAGCAGACGAGGACAGGCGCAGTATTTT.

The rearrangement links TRBV6-5 to TRBJ2-3, with D possibly being TRBD1 or TRBD2 (6 bases each). This CDR3 contains 15 residues. The germline V gene has CDR1 MNHEY and CDR2 SVGAGI. The V gene lost 4 bases and the J gene lost 0 bases, with 11 bases spanning the gap. The CDR3 loop reads CASSSLGGSTDTQYF. CDR3 nucleotide sequence: TGTGCCAGCAGTTCCTTAGGGGGGAGCACAGATACGCAGTATTTT.

The V call is TRBV7-9, the J call TRBJ2-5; D remains ambiguous. Germline V gives CDR1 SEHNR, CDR2 FQNEAQ (reference sequence). This CDR3 is built from 15 residues. The germline V and J ends were trimmed by 2 bases and 5 bases, with 15 bases remaining between them. The CDR3 region is CASSLLRASGETQYF. For the CDR3, the DNA is TGTGCCAGCAGCTTACTCCGGGCCTCCGGGGAGACCCAGTACTTC.

The table lists this clonotype with a few counts. The rearrangement links TRBV14 to TRBJ2-4; TRBD2 agrees at 8 bases. The CDR3 is 14 amino acids. Germline V lookup: CDR1 SGHDN, CDR2 FVKESK. The J segment lost 15 bases and the V segment lost 4 bases, leaving 14 bases of the junction unmatched. The CDR3 reads CASSPGLEVGWTYF. The CDR3 DNA sequence: TGTGCCAGCAGCCCGGGACTAGAAGTGGGGTGGACGTACTTC. The entire variable domain, with the rest obtained from reference TRBV14 and TRBJ2-4, is as follows: EAGVTQFPSHSVIEKGQTVTLRCDPISGHDNLYWYRRVMGKEIKFLLHFVKESKQDESGMPNNRFLAERTGGTYSTLKVQPAELEDSGVYFCASSPGLEVGWTYFGAGTRLSVL.

The rearrangement uses TRBV6-5 and TRBJ2-1; 7 bases are a match to TRBD2. This CDR3 has 18 amino acids. After removal of 0 bases from V and 4 bases from J, the junction contained 12 bases not matched to a gene. From germline, CDR1 is MNHEY and CDR2 SVGAGI. The DNA of the CDR3 is TGTGCCAGCAGTTACTCTAGACTAGCAGACTCCTCTTACAATGAGCAGTTCTTC. Translating gives CASSYSRLADSSYNEQFF.

The rearrangement uses TRBV4-1 and TRBJ1-2; possibly TRBD1 for D (5 bases). The germline gives CDR1 MGHRA, CDR2 YSYEKL. V lost 1 base, J lost 6 bases, and 9 bases lay in between. The CDR3 consists of 13 residues. In DNA, the CDR3 is TGCGCCAGCAGCCAAGCAGGGTGGAATGGCTACACCTTC. It translates to CASSQAGWNGYTF.

This clonotype was seen a few times. The rearrangement uses TRBV7-2 and TRBJ1-6; D perhaps matches TRBD1 (5 bases). Trimming took 1 base from V and 6 from J, leaving 10 bases between them. Germline V gene lookup returns CDR1 SGHTA and CDR2 FQGNSA. This CDR3 has 15 residues. CDR3 loop: CASSLGGTANSPLHF. CDR3 nucleotides: TGTGCCAGCAGCTTAGGCGGGACGGCTAATTCACCCCTCCACTTT.

This chain uses TRBV15 with TRBJ2-3; a weak D match, TRBD2 (5 bases). The CDR3 length is 15 residues. Germline V CDR1 and CDR2: LNHNV, YYDKDF (reference sequence). V lost 7 bases to trimming and J lost 10 bases, with 24 bases between them. CDR3 nucleotide sequence: TGTGCCACCACCCGGGCCGATCGGGATCAAGGTGCGCAGTATTTT. Amino acids: CATTRADRDQGAQYF.

The chain joins TRBV7-6 to TRBJ2-5, with 12 nucleotides matching TRBD2. Germline V CDR1 and CDR2: SGHVS, FNYEAQ. This CDR3 is 18 amino acids long. V lost 5 bases and J lost 4; bases outside the gene matches: 14. CDR3 sequence: CASSRIRLAGARGETQYF. The CDR3 bases are TGTGCCAGCAGCAGAATTAGACTAGCGGGAGCGAGAGGAGAGACCCAGTACTTC. Drawing the rest from reference TRBV7-6 and TRBJ2-5, the complete variable domain is GAGVSQSPRYKVTKRGQDVALRCDPISGHVSLYWYRQALGQGPEFLTYFNYEAQQDKSGLPNDRFSAERPEGSISTLTIQRTEQRDSAMYRCASSRIRLAGARGETQYFGPGTRLLVL.

The table lists this clonotype with a few counts. This chain joins TRBV28 and TRBJ2-3; D ambiguous. The CDR3 is 15 amino acids. Germline values: CDR1 MDHEN, CDR2 SYDVKM. V lost 6 bases to trimming and J lost 2 bases, with 15 bases between them. The CDR3 bases are TGTGCCAGCAGGGGCCCAGGAGCGTACACAGATACGCAGTATTTT. The encoded protein is CASRGPGAYTDTQYF.

J is TRBJ2-6 and V is TRBV29-1; D is ambiguous. The V end was cut by 6 bases, the J end by 4 bases, with 7 bases between. This CDR3 is 12 amino acids long. Germline V gene lookup returns CDR1 SQVTM and CDR2 ANQGSEA. The CDR3 coding sequence is TGCAGCGTCCTATTCGGGGCCAACGTCCTGACTTTC. It translates to CSVLFGANVLTF.

The chain is built from TRBV6-5 and TRBJ2-7; D possibly corresponds to TRBD2 (5 bases). The CDR3 length is 14 residues. Germline CDR1 MNHEY, CDR2 SVGAGI. The germline V and J ends were trimmed by 7 bases and 0 bases, with 13 bases remaining between them. In DNA, the CDR3 is TGTGCCAGCACCCCGTGGGCGGGCTCCTACGAGCAGTACTTC. Protein product: CASTPWAGSYEQYF.

In its sample, this clonotype was seen once. The genes are TRBV5-1 and TRBJ1-1; 7 positions match TRBD1. Germline CDR1 is SGHRS and CDR2 is YFSETQ. CDR3 length equals 15 residues. After removal of 3 bases from V and 0 bases from J, the junction contained 5 bases not matched to a gene. The CDR3 bases are TGCGCCAGCAGCTGGAGACAGGGCGTGAACACTGAAGCTTTCTTT. Translated, it gives CASSWRQGVNTEAFF. Full variable domain (missing parts from reference TRBV5-1 and TRBJ1-1): KAGVTQTPRYLIKTRGQQVTLSCSPISGHRSVSWYQQTPGQGLQFLFEYFSETQRNKGNFPGRFSGRQFSNSRSEMNVSTLELGDSALYLCASSWRQGVNTEAFFGQGTRLTVV.

The CDR3: CASSLAGAVSYEQYF. CDR3 sequence (DNA): TGTGCCAGCAGCTTAGCAGGGGCTGTGTCCTACGAGCAGTACTTC. This chain joins TRBV7-8 and TRBJ2-7, with D perhaps matching TRBD1 (5 bases). CDR1 and CDR2 from the germline V gene are SGHVS and FQNEAQ. The V gene lost 0 bases and the J gene lost 1 base, with 10 bases spanning the gap. This CDR3 has 15 amino acids. Variable domain in full (rest from reference TRBV7-8 and TRBJ2-7): GAGVSQSPRYKVAKRGQDVALRCDPISGHVSLFWYQQALGQGPEFLTYFQNEAQLDKSGLPSDRFFAERPEGSVSTLKIQRTQQEDSAVYLCASSLAGAVSYEQYFGPGTRLTVT.

The chain couples TRBV14 to TRBJ2-1, with 7 bases that match TRBD1. Unmatched junction bases numbered 19, after V lost 4 bases and J lost 4 bases. This CDR3 contains 19 residues. CDR1 is SGHDN, CDR2 FVKESK, per germline. The CDR3 bases are TGTGCCAGCAGCCTCATATCGAAACCGGGACAGATGATTTACAATGAGCAGTTCTTC. Translation gives CASSLISKPGQMIYNEQFF.

This clonotype was seen a single time. CDR3 coding DNA: TGTGCCAGCAGCCCAATACAGGGAGCCTACAATGAGCAGTTCTTC. This codes for CASSPIQGAYNEQFF. The chain carries TRBV13 and TRBJ2-1; a possible D gene is TRBD1 (6 bases). Trimming took off 5 bases at V and 2 bases at J, with 13 bases between the two ends. CDR3 length: 15 amino acids. Per germline, CDR1 PRHDT and CDR2 FYEKMQ (reference sequence).

This clonotype was seen more than once but under ten times. The chain joins TRBV20-1 to TRBJ2-7; 15 bases are shared with TRBD2. The CDR3 consists of 14 residues. The junction had 3 bases not matched to a gene; V was cut back by 6 bases and J by 3 bases. In germline, CDR1 is DFQATT, CDR2 SNEGSKA (reference sequence). CDR3 loop: CSAGLAGGYYEQYF. The DNA of the CDR3 is TGCAGTGCCGGACTAGCGGGAGGGTACTACGAGCAGTACTTC.

The chain is built from TRBV9 and TRBJ1-2, with D unresolved. The CDR3 spans 17 residues. V lost 4 bases and J 2 bases, leaving 21 bases between the germline ends. Germline lookup yields CDR1 SGDLS and CDR2 YYNGEE. The CDR3 loop reads CASSPRIGQMRNYGYTF. The CDR3 DNA is TGTGCCAGCAGCCCCCGAATCGGGCAGATGAGGAACTATGGCTACACCTTC.

The J gene is TRBJ2-4, the V gene TRBV7-2; possible D gene TRBD1, 5 bases. The J call may not be correct, given that the DNA end is closer to TRBJ2-7. Germline CDR1 SGHTA, CDR2 FQGNSA. The CDR3 contains 13 residues. The CDR3 sequence is CASSPPVRAEQYF. DNA of the CDR3: TGTGCCAGCAGCCCACCCGTCAGGGCCGAGCAGTACTTC.

V usage is TRBV12-3 or TRBV12-4 and J usage is TRBJ2-3; D uncertain. Trimming stripped 11 bases from V and 2 bases from J, with 20 bases between. This CDR3 has 15 amino acids. The chain's CDR3 is CAVTTGWGYTDTQYF. The CDR3 nucleotides are TGTGCCGTCACCACTGGGTGGGGATACACAGATACGCAGTATTTT.